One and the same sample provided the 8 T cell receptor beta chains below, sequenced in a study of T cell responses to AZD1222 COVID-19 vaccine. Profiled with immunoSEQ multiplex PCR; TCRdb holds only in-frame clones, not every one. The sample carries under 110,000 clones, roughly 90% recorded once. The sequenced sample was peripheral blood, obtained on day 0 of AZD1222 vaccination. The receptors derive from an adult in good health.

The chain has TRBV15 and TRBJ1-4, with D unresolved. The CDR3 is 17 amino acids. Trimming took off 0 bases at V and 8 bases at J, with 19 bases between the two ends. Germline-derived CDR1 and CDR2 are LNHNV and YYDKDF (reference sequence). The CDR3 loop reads CATSRDQPGPASEKLFF. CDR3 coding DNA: TGTGCCACCAGCAGAGATCAACCAGGCCCGGCGAGCGAAAAACTGTTTTTT.

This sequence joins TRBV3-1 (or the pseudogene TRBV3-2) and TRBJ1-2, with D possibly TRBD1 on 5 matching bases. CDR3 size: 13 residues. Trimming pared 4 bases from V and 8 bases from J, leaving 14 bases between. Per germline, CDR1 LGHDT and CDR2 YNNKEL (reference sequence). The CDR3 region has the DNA TGTGCCAGCAGCCGGGGCGTTGGTAAAGGCTACACCTTC. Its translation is CASSRGVGKGYTF.

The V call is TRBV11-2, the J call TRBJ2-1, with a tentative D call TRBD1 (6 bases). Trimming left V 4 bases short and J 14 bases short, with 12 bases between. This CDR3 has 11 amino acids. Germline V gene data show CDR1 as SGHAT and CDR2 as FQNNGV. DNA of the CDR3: TGTGCCAGCAGCTCCCATACAGGGAAGTTCTTC. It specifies CASSSHTGKFF.

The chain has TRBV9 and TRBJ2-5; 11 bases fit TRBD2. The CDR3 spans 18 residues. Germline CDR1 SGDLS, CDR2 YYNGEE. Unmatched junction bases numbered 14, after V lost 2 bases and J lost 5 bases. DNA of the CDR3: TGTGCCAGCAGCGTCACTAGCGGGAGTAATAATATTCCGGAGACCCAGTACTTC. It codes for CASSVTSGSNNIPETQYF.

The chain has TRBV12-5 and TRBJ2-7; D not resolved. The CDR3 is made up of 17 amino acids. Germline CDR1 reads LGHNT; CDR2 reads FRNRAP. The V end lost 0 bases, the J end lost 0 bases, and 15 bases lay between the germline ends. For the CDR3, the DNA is TGTGCTAGTGGTTTGGTAGGTATAGGGTCCCACTCCTACGAGCAGTACTTC. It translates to CASGLVGIGSHSYEQYF.

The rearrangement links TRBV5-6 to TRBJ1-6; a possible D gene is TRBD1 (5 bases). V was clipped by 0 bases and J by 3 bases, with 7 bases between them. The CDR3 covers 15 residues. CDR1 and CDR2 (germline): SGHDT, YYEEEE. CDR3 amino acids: CASSLGQGYNSPLHF. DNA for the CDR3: TGTGCCAGCAGCTTGGGGCAGGGCTATAATTCACCCCTCCACTTT.

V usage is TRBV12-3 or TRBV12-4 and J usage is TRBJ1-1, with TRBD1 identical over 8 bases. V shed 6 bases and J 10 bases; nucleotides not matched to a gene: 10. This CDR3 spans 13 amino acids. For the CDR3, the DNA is TGTGCCAGCAGGGTAAGGGACAGGAGGGGAGCTTTCTTT. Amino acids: CASRVRDRRGAFF.

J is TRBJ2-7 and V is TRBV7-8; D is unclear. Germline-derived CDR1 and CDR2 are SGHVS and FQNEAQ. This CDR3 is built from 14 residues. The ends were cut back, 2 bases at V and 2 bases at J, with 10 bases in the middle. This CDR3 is CASSLISEAYEQYF. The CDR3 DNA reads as TGTGCCAGCAGCTTAATTAGTGAGGCCTACGAGCAGTACTTC.